The rows below give T cell receptor beta chains drawn from one sample of a study of response to subunit inactivated influenza vaccine. TCRdb re-derived calls from the RT-PCR reads in MiXCR, one entry per CDR3 protein. The data show about 570,000 distinct CDR3 sequences, about 11% seen once. The same sample was also studied in work on T cells expressing NK-cell markers.

Sequenced material: PBMCs from blood, taken on the day of vaccination. The receptors were sampled from a man in his forties or fifties who received an inactivated influenza vaccine. The CDR3 runs from the conserved cysteine through the conserved F or W. The D gene is left open where the match is weak. Some rows mark clone size as missing; the rest say once, few, many or name a class of expanded clone.

many TRBJ1-3 14 TRBV12-3/TRBV12-4 NA TGTGCCAGCAATGGACGGGCCTCTGGAAACACCATATATTTT CASNGRASGNTIYF
many TRBJ2-7 16 TRBV20-1 TRBD1 TGCAGTGCTAGTTCCGGGACAGGGGGGAAAAGCTACGAGCAGTACTTC CSASSGTGGKSYEQYF
NA TRBJ2-1 14 TRBV2 NA TGTGCCAGCAGTGCCCCAACAGGGTTCAATGAGCAGTTCTTC CASSAPTGFNEQFF
few TRBJ1-1 12 TRBV12-3/TRBV12-4 NA TGTGCCAGCAGCCTATATAACACTGAAGCTTTCTTT CASSLYNTEAFF
NA TRBJ2-7 16 TRBV28 TRBD1 TGTGCCAGCAGTTTAGGGGGACAGGGTTTTATCTACGAGCAGTACTTC CASSLGGQGFIYEQYF
many TRBJ2-1 14 TRBV12-3/TRBV12-4 NA TGTGCCAGCAGTTTCCTTAGGATGGACAATGAGCAGTTCTTC CASSFLRMDNEQFF
NA TRBJ2-7 15 TRBV28 TRBD2 TGTGCCAGCAGTGGACTAGCGGGAGGCATGGACGAGCAGTACTTC CASSGLAGGMDEQYF
few TRBJ2-2 15 TRBV9 NA TGTGCCAGCAGCGTAGCCCAATTTTCCCCCGGGGAGCTGTTTTTT CASSVAQFSPGELFF
NA TRBJ1-2 12 TRBV12-3/TRBV12-4 NA TGTGCCAGCAGTTTAGAAAGATATGGCTACACCTTC CASSLERYGYTF
few TRBJ2-3 14 TRBV20-1 TRBD1 TGCAGTGCTAACAGGGGTAGGATCTCAGATACGCAGTATTTT CSANRGRISDTQYF